This TCR beta chain was sequenced for a study of shared T cell receptors in the human thymus. Profiled with immunoSEQ multiplex PCR; TCRdb holds only in-frame clones, not every one. The data hold approximately 730,000 clones, with approximately 85% observed a single time. These data are also associated with another study on human thymus T cells. This second study notes: Corrective heart surgery yielded the resections from which the thymus tissue came. V and J genes seemed to be used with bias in thymic and blood repertoires. Related studies found that unrelated individuals share highly overlapping thymic repertoires.

Sequencing was carried out using thymocytes. The clonotype comes from a girl less than two years old with a congenital heart defect.

In DNA form, the CDR3 reads TGTGCCAGCTCACCTTACTTACGGACAGAGTACGAGCAGTACTTC. This encodes CASSPYLRTEYEQYF. The genes are TRBV18 and TRBJ2-7, with a weak D call TRBD1 (6 bases). The CDR3 has 15 residues. V was clipped by 3 bases and J by 4 bases, with 16 bases between them. Germline V CDR1 and CDR2: KGHSH, LQKENI. Based on the CDR3 plus reference TRBV18 and TRBJ2-7, the full variable domain is NAGVMQNPRHLVRRRGQEARLRCSPMKGHSHVYWYRQLPEEGLKFMVYLQKENIIDESGMPKERFSAEFPKEGPSILRIQQVVRGDSAAYFCASSPYLRTEYEQYFGPGTRLTVT.